Listed below are T cell receptor beta chains from one sample, sequenced in a study of blood T cell repertoires in COVID-19. The method was immunoSEQ multiplex PCR; TCRdb's version includes in-frame clones alone and lacks a portion of them. This table holds roughly 380,000 clones, around 89% found once. The source material was peripheral blood. These receptors were collected from a middle-aged woman with COVID-19, enrolled during active disease. Both conserved end residues are part of each CDR3. Fields, in order: V gene, clone size, D gene, J gene, CDR3 protein, CDR3 DNA. The D gene is left open where the match is weak. The size of a clone is reported for some rows only, either as once, few or many, or as a class for expanded clones.

TRBV15	once	TRBD2	TRBJ2-1	CATSRRTSGYNEQFF	TGTGCCACCAGCAGAAGGACTAGCGGCTACAATGAGCAGTTCTTC
TRBV28	.	TRBD1	TRBJ1-5	CASRSPGQGARGQPQHF	TGTGCCAGCAGGAGCCCGGGACAGGGGGCTCGGGGGCAGCCCCAGCATTTT
TRBV5-1	.	.	TRBJ2-7	CASSLGQLSYEQYF	TGCGCCAGCAGCTTGGGACAGCTTTCCTACGAGCAGTACTTC
TRBV5-8	.	TRBD1	TRBJ1-3	CASTPRTGNGNTIYF	TGTGCCAGCACCCCTCGGACAGGGAATGGAAACACCATATATTTT
TRBV19	.	TRBD1	TRBJ1-2	CASSTIGGSYDGYTF	TGTGCCAGTAGTACTATAGGGGGCTCTTATGATGGCTACACCTTC
TRBV12-5	once	.	TRBJ2-7	CASGFSSVDFSYEQYF	TGTGCTAGTGGTTTTTCTAGCGTGGATTTCTCCTACGAGCAGTACTTC
TRBV28	.	TRBD2	TRBJ2-1	CASRRGGTYNEQFF	TGTGCCAGTAGGCGCGGGGGGACCTACAATGAGCAGTTCTTC
TRBV6-5	.	TRBD1	TRBJ1-4	CASSYSWTGGEKLFF	TGTGCCAGCAGTTACTCTTGGACAGGGGGCGAAAAACTGTTTTTT
TRBV6-5	.	.	TRBJ2-1	CASSYEHEQFF	TGTGCCAGCAGTTACGAGCATGAGCAGTTCTTC
TRBV7-2	once	.	TRBJ2-3	CASSLESRGDTQYF	TGTGCCAGCAGCTTAGAATCTAGGGGAGATACGCAGTATTTT
TRBV28	once	.	TRBJ2-7	CASILDRISYEQYF	TGTGCCAGCATTCTTGACAGGATTAGCTACGAGCAGTACTTC
TRBV2	once	.	TRBJ1-4	CASSLSSTNEKLFF	TGTGCCAGCAGCCTCAGTTCAACTAATGAAAAACTGTTTTTT
TRBV10-3	.	.	TRBJ2-5	CAISSGETQYF	TGTGCCATCAGCTCAGGGGAGACCCAGTACTTC
TRBV18	.	.	TRBJ1-4	CASSRDGTGASNEKLFF	TGTGCCAGCTCCAGAGATGGTACTGGGGCGTCTAATGAAAAACTGTTTTTT
TRBV19	.	TRBD1	TRBJ1-5	CASSIGDSPRPSNQPQHF	TGTGCCAGTAGTATCGGGGACAGTCCTCGGCCTAGCAATCAGCCCCAGCATTTT
TRBV28	.	TRBD1	TRBJ2-1	CASTAPGQGFNEQFF	TGTGCCAGCACCGCACCGGGACAGGGCTTCAATGAGCAGTTCTTC
TRBV7-2	few	.	TRBJ2-7	CASSLWASSYEQYF	TGTGCCAGCAGCTTATGGGCCAGCTCCTACGAGCAGTACTTC
TRBV27	.	.	TRBJ1-1	CASRSGRGTMNTEAFF	TGTGCCAGCCGCTCCGGGAGGGGGACTATGAACACTGAAGCTTTCTTT